This T cell receptor (beta chain) was captured by sequencing in a study of patients and donors after allogeneic stem cell transplantation. Using its own MiXCR run on the RT-PCR reads, TCRdb lists one record per CDR3 protein. The sample contains tens of thousands of distinct CDR3 sequences, about 37% of which appear only once. After removal of 2 bases from V and 7 bases from J, the junction contained 7 bases not matched to a gene. The CDR3 consists of 16 residues. Germline V gene sequence: CDR1 LGHNA, CDR2 YNFKEQ. The receptor's source is a human donor who was either an allogeneic HSCT recipient or a stem cell or donor lymphocyte infusion donor (not recorded which). It is not recorded whose cells these are; they may come from a transplant donor. The V call is TRBV4-2, the J call TRBJ2-1; 11 bases line up with TRBD2. Sequencing was performed on blood, either unsorted or a sorted T cell fraction (not recorded which). The CDR3 is CASSQNPGLAANEQFF. DNA of the CDR3: TGTGCCAGCAGCCAAAACCCGGGACTAGCGGCAAATGAGCAGTTCTTC.